This is a list of T cell receptor beta chains from one sample in a study of PD-1 blockade in mismatch repair-deficient tumors. Measured with immunoSEQ multiplex PCR; TCRdb has only the in-frame clones, and not every one. There are about 49,000 clones in the sample; 77% occur only once, and around 3.5% lies in the top ten. The sample was PBMCs, taken before pembrolizumab treatment. All receptors come from an adult with mismatch repair-deficient cancer. The CDR3 runs from the conserved cysteine through the conserved F or W. The D gene is left open where the match is weak.

D | V | CDR3
NA | TRBV27 | CASTRLSGANVLTF
NA | TRBV13 | CASSTRQVRETQYF
NA | TRBV2 | CASSKSTVMNTEAFF
TRBD1 | TRBV25-1 | CASSENLRQGDGYTF
NA | TRBV6-1 | CASSESQWGSYNEQFF
TRBD1 | TRBV19 | CASNPGQGDEQYF
TRBD1 | TRBV6-4 | CASSVSGTGGADTQYF
TRBD1 | TRBV19 | CASSIESAGGSNQPQHF
NA | TRBV18 | CASSPVGDTEAFF
NA | TRBV19 | CASSIPGLSYEQYF
TRBD1 | TRBV5-6 | CASSSPPGQGIYEQYF
NA | TRBV9 | CASSAIDDEQFF
TRBD1 | TRBV6-5 | CASSYTGVMNTEAFF
NA | TRBV5-4 | CASSVDGNTIYF
TRBD2 | TRBV7-2 | CASSFRLAGGPNTGELFF
NA | TRBV7-2 | CASSLAPGNTIYF
NA | TRBV27 | CASSLEGGEAFF
NA | TRBV4-2 | CASSLRPGNSYEQYF
NA | TRBV10-3 | CAISGGGGSGGTEAFF
NA | TRBV5-4 | CASSWGVGDTEAFF
NA | TRBV7-2 | CASTPSGTAYGYTF
TRBD2 | TRBV15 | CATSRGAGERLFQVGSYNEQFF
NA | TRBV7-2 | CASSLDHGRGYTF
NA | TRBV14 | CASSPFLGNIQYF
NA | TRBV13 | CASSLARTRNTEAFF
TRBD1 | TRBV7-2 | CASSPDRAPSYEQYF
NA | TRBV7-3 | CASSPRGWETQYF
NA | TRBV7-2 | CASSLLSTNFGYNEQFF
NA | TRBV19 | CASSIGRKNTEAFF
TRBD1 | TRBV6-6 | CASSYGAGGTGELFF
TRBD2 | TRBV2 | CASSRLAQNTGELFF
TRBD2 | TRBV7-6 | CASSSGLAGADTQYF
NA | TRBV7-2 | CASSLWGSAYEQYF
TRBD1 | TRBV18 | CASSPGQGAEQYF
TRBD2 | TRBV7-3 | CASSLQSGRAENEQFF
TRBD2 | TRBV2 | CASSRTSGGFGEQFF